This entry describes one T cell receptor (beta chain). Its binding antigen is unknown. Per-base qualities were not stored, and no clone one base away is much larger. The data were taken from a study of ipilimumab plus nivolumab after autologous stem cell transplantation (TCRdb year 2021). With respect to the entire study: Trial patients received a median of roughly 5 ipilimumab doses and seven to nine nivolumab doses. Patients in the myeloma cohort were either high-risk and transplant-naive or had relapsed within 3 years of a first autologous transplant. Patients undergoing autologous transplant for high-risk diffuse large B cell lymphoma, mature T cell lymphoma, or multiple myeloma were enrolled in the trial. The intent-to-treat population of the trial consisted of about 34 patients. Overall study results and their limits: Per the authors, a biologic rationale for further study of the post-transplant checkpoint inhibition approach was offered by T cell receptor repertoire, regulatory T cell phenotype and gut microbiota profiles. The authors concluded that, as post-transplant consolidation, combined checkpoint inhibition appeared tolerable.

The CDR3 runs 14 residues from the cysteine to the phenylalanine. This entry keeps only the CDR3 DNA: 42 bases, framed from base 1. The V end loses 4 bases and the J end loses 1 base, and a stretch of 13 bases separates them. The CDR1 and CDR2 encoded by the germline V gene are SQVTM and ANQGSEA. To prepare the library, the immunoSEQ multiplex PCR assay was applied. TCRdb retrieved this table from immuneACCESS and kept in-frame rearrangements only. Not all clones are present; in checked studies, unresolved V genes account for under half, and no reason is known for the remainder. Here the sample has tens of thousands of clones; 92% occur a single time. In total, the top ten clones hold more than 0.7% of the sample. Ipilimumab was given at 1 mg/kg intravenously on day 1 of selected weeks, and checkpoint therapy started 14 to 28 days after autologous transplant. Nivolumab was given at 3 mg/kg intravenously on day 1 of weeks 1, 4, 7, 10, and every two weeks through week 26. Combined checkpoint inhibition with ipilimumab and nivolumab as consolidation after autologous stem cell transplantation was tested in a Phase Ib clinical trial.

This receptor was taken from a male donor with multiple myeloma. Here the sequenced sample was PBMCs, taken in a trial of ipilimumab plus nivolumab as post-transplant consolidation. The rearranged segments are TRBV29-1 and TRBJ1-2, and perhaps TRBD1 as D gene, on 5 matching bases. At the DNA level, the sequence is TGCAGCGTTGCCGGGGTTGGGGGTAACTATGGCTACACCTTC. The encoded protein is CSVAGVGGNYGYTF.